This passage covers 2 T cell receptor beta chains from one sample sequenced in a study of blood T cell repertoires in COVID-19 (dated by TCRdb to 2019 to 2021). Library prep was done by the immunoSEQ multiplex PCR assay. Held by TCRdb, this immuneACCESS table contains in-frame sequences only and omits some clones. Under half of the omission traces to an unresolved V gene where checked; the cause of the rest is unknown. Recorded for this sample are about 200,000 clones; roughly 84% of them occurred a single time. The leading ten clones occupy approximately 5% of the sample. The sample taken for sequencing was peripheral blood. The receptor set was obtained from a woman of 80 years or more with acute or convalescent COVID-19.

This rearrangement joins TRBV18 to TRBJ1-2, with D maybe TRBD1 (6 bases). Germline V gene data show CDR1 as KGHSH and CDR2 as LQKENI. V was trimmed by 3 bases and J by 7 bases, leaving 15 bases between them. CDR3 length equals 14 residues. The CDR3 reads CASSPYTGFSGYTF. DNA for the CDR3: TGTGCCAGCTCACCCTACACAGGGTTCTCTGGCTACACCTTC.

The chain is built from TRBV7-2 and TRBJ2-3; 10 bases map to TRBD2. The CDR3 runs 16 residues. V lost 7 bases to trimming and J lost 4 bases; unmatched junction nucleotides: 11. Germline CDR1 reads SGHTA; CDR2 reads FQGNSA. This CDR3 is CASTKNPSGRPDTQYF. CDR3 DNA: TGTGCCAGCACAAAGAACCCTAGCGGGAGACCAGATACGCAGTATTTT.